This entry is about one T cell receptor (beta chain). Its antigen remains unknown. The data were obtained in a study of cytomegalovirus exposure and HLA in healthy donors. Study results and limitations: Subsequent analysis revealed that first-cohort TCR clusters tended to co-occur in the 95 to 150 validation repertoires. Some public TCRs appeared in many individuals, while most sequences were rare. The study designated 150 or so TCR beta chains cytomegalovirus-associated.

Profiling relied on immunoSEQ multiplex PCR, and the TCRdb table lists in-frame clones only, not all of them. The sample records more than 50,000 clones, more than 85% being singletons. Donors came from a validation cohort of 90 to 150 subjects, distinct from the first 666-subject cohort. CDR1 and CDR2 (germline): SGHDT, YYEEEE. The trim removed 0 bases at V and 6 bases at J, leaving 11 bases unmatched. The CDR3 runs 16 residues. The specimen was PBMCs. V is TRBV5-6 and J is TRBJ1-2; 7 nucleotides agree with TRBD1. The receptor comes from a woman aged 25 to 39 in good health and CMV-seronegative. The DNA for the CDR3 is TGTGCCAGCAGCTTGGTGGTTTACAGGGGAGGACATGGCTACACCTTC. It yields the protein CASSLVVYRGGHGYTF.